One sample yielded the 3 T cell receptor beta chains listed below, sequenced in a study of shared clonotypes between healthy human individuals. The protocol was immunoSEQ multiplex PCR, while the TCRdb copy is restricted to in-frame clones and leaves out a portion. Of about 530,000 clones listed, over 75% are singletons. The sequenced sample consisted of PBMCs. The receptors come from a woman aged 40 to 49 in good health. Some clones in this sample may be carry-over from other donors' samples.

This chain uses TRBV11-2 with TRBJ2-5, with 7 bases aligning to TRBD1. V dropped 1 base and J dropped 4; count of bases not matched to a gene: 3. The CDR3 contains 14 residues. The germline gives CDR1 SGHAT, CDR2 FQNNGV. CDR3 bases: TGTGCCAGCAGCTTAGGACAGGGTGGAGAGACCCAGTACTTC. Its protein product is CASSLGQGGETQYF.

The V call is TRBV5-4, the J call TRBJ2-5; 9 bases are a match to TRBD2. Per the germline V gene, CDR1 is SGHNT and CDR2 is YYREEE (reference sequence). The CDR3 is made up of 16 amino acids. The trim removed 3 bases at V and 5 bases at J, leaving 11 bases unmatched. The CDR3 bases are TGTGCCAGCAGCTCCGGTATAGCGGGAGTTCTGGAGACCCAGTACTTC. Its translation is CASSSGIAGVLETQYF.

The genes are TRBV5-6 and TRBJ2-1; 9 bases fit TRBD1. Germline lookup yields CDR1 SGHDT and CDR2 YYEEEE. The V segment lost 1 base and the J segment 7 bases; nucleotides outside the gene matches: 6. CDR3 length: 15 amino acids. The CDR3 DNA follows: TGTGCCAGCAGCTTGTGGGACAGGGACCTAAATGAGCAGTTCTTC. Amino acid sequence: CASSLWDRDLNEQFF.